The 19 T cell receptor beta chains reported below all come from one sample, sequenced in a study of human T cells and chemical hapten exposure (dated by TCRdb to the early 2020s). Library preparation was by RACE. The data were produced on a NextSeq 500. In-frame beta chains were kept once TCRdb had trimmed the public reads at Q25 with fastp and called clones with MiXCR. Rows are unified per CDR3 protein, each entry keeping the most common DNA and genes. The sample table shows approximately 90,000 distinct CDR3 sequences, and approximately 9.7% are seen once. The top ten clonotypes cover roughly 3.1% of the sample. Read against the paper, the sample's time point label means: healthy volunteer bleed at 2 weeks. Unfractionated whole blood was collected in Tempus Blood RNA tubes, and total RNA was extracted from that blood. What was sequenced was whole blood. The receptors come from a female donor in good health. Some clones in this sample may be carry-over from other donors' samples.

This clonotype appeared a few times. This rearrangement joins TRBV15 to TRBJ1-5, with D maybe TRBD1 (5 bases). Germline CDR1 is LNHNV and CDR2 is YYDKDF (reference sequence). The CDR3 extends over 15 amino acids. Trimming stripped 5 bases from V and 3 bases from J, with 14 bases between. The CDR3 here is CATSSRTGYNQPQHF. The CDR3 DNA follows: TGTGCCACCAGCTCACGAACAGGCTACAATCAGCCCCAGCATTTT.

This clonotype was counted only a few times. The chain combines TRBV6-5 with TRBJ1-1; 10 bases are a match to TRBD1. The CDR3 consists of 17 residues. Germline V gene lookup returns CDR1 MNHEY and CDR2 SVGAGI. Germline trimming cut 6 bases from V and 2 bases from J; bases unmatched to any gene: 12. This CDR3 reads CASSRKGTGVKNTEAFF. The CDR3 bases are TGTGCCAGCAGCCGTAAGGGGACAGGGGTAAAAAACACTGAAGCTTTCTTT.

The chain uses TRBV29-1 and TRBJ2-7; weak D call: TRBD2 (7 bases). This CDR3 has 13 residues. V was cut by 5 bases and J by 6 bases, with 17 bases left in between. Germline assignment: CDR1 SQVTM and CDR2 ANQGSEA. CDR3 bases: TGCAGCGTTTCGGGGGGCCCTTATAGCGAGCAGTACTTC. It encodes CSVSGGPYSEQYF.

The chain recombines TRBV7-2 with TRBJ2-7, with D possibly matching TRBD1 (5 bases). Per germline, CDR1 SGHTA and CDR2 FQGNSA. This CDR3 comprises 16 residues. V was shortened by 6 bases and J by 4 bases, with 22 bases between the two germline ends. CDR3 region: CASSLHRLAEIYEQYF. CDR3 coding DNA: TGTGCCAGCAGTTTACACAGGCTTGCCGAGATTTACGAGCAGTACTTC.

This clonotype was observed many times. The V gene is TRBV21-1, the J gene TRBJ1-1; the table's D gene call, TRBD1, was not cross checked with the DNA. TRBV21-1 corresponds to a pseudogene. The CDR3 is made up of 15 amino acids. CDR3 amino acids: CASSKSGGLITEAFF. The CDR3 DNA sequence: TGTGCCAGCAGCAAATCAGGGGGATTGATAACTGAAGCTTTCTTT.

This clonotype was observed a handful of times. The chain has TRBV7-2 and TRBJ2-3; D gene uncertain. This CDR3 is 14 amino acids long. The germline CDR1 and CDR2 sequences are SGHTA and FQGNSA. Trimming removed 1 base from V and 2 bases from J, with 7 bases in between. The CDR3 DNA reads TGTGCCAGCAGCTTAGGCCCGTACACAGATACGCAGTATTTT. It is translated as CASSLGPYTDTQYF.

V gene TRBV5-1 combines with J gene TRBJ2-7, with 8 bases fitting TRBD1. The CDR3 runs to 14 residues. With V trimmed by 4 bases and J by 3 bases, 6 bases remained unmatched. Germline CDR1 SGHRS, CDR2 YFSETQ. CDR3 DNA: TGCGCCAGCAGCCAGGGGGCAGGTGTCTACGAGCAGTACTTC. Its protein product is CASSQGAGVYEQYF.

CDR3 residues: CSVGGDNYGYTF. The CDR3 coding sequence is TGCAGCGTTGGGGGAGATAACTATGGCTACACCTTC. The chain combines TRBV29-1 with TRBJ1-2, with D unresolved. There are 12 residues in the CDR3. V was cut by 4 bases and J by 1 base, with 7 bases left in between. From germline, CDR1 is SQVTM and CDR2 ANQGSEA.

The sample holds a few counts of this clonotype. Relative to the germline gene, one junction end is altered; a read error may explain this. This chain connects TRBV20-1 to TRBJ2-3; the D is unclear. Germline V gene lookup returns CDR1 DFQATT and CDR2 SNEGSKA (reference sequence). The CDR3 extends over 14 amino acids. The DNA of the CDR3 is TGCAGTGCTAGAAGGGTGAGAAGCACAGATGCGCAGTATTTT. This gives the protein CSARRVRSTDAQYF.

This clonotype appeared a few times. This chain joins TRBV3-1 and TRBJ1-4; D not resolved. Between the trimmed V and J ends, which lost 0 bases and 5 bases, there was a span of 1 base. The CDR3 runs 12 residues. Germline V gives CDR1 LGHDT, CDR2 YNNKEL (reference sequence). This chain's CDR3 is CASSQDNEKLFF. In DNA form, the CDR3 reads TGTGCCAGCAGCCAAGACAATGAAAAACTGTTTTTT.

This clonotype has at least ten counts. The rearrangement uses TRBV20-1 and TRBJ2-3; 12 bases are shared with TRBD2. The CDR3 runs to 18 residues. V trimming: 1 base; J trimming: 3 bases; junction bases outside the gene matches: 11. Germline CDR1 reads DFQATT; CDR2 reads SNEGSKA (reference sequence). The CDR3 nucleotides are TGCAGTGCTAGAGTCGGGCTAGCGGGAGGGCCGGGGACAGATACGCAGTATTTT. It yields the protein CSARVGLAGGPGTDTQYF.

J is TRBJ2-1 and V is TRBV11-2, with D possibly being TRBD1 (6 bases). This CDR3 has 21 amino acids. Trimming took off 2 bases at V and 1 base at J, with 27 bases between the two ends. Germline CDR1 reads SGHAT; CDR2 reads FQNNGV. The CDR3 nucleotides read TGTGCCAGCAGCTTATTAGGGTTGGGGGACAAGCACCCCGCTTCCTACAATGAGCAGTTCTTC. This encodes CASSLLGLGDKHPASYNEQFF.

This clonotype showed up many times. The chain carries TRBV10-3 and TRBJ1-5, with a possible D match to TRBD1 (5 bases). V lost 6 bases and J lost 3, with 12 bases in between. The CDR3 has 14 amino acids. Germline CDR1 reads ENHRY; CDR2 reads SYGVKD. DNA of the CDR3: TGTGCCATCAGAGGACATAGCGACAATCAGCCCCAGCATTTT. It yields the protein CAIRGHSDNQPQHF.

This clonotype was picked up a small number of times. CDR3 in amino acids: CAWSISGQGGQPQHF. CDR3 sequence (DNA): TGTGCCTGGAGTATATCGGGACAGGGAGGTCAGCCCCAGCATTTT. This sequence joins TRBV30 and TRBJ1-5; 9 bases are shared with TRBD1. Germline V gives CDR1 GTSNPN, CDR2 SVGIG (reference sequence). This CDR3 comprises 15 residues. J gave up 6 bases and V 2 bases, and 8 bases lay outside the gene matches.

The sample holds a few counts of this clonotype. The CDR3 here is CASSQVSGTGANVLTF. In nucleotides, the CDR3 is TGTGCCAGCAGCCAGGTTTCCGGGACTGGGGCCAACGTCCTGACTTTC. This chain connects TRBV4-2 to TRBJ2-6, with D tentatively TRBD2 (5 bases). The germline V and J ends were trimmed by 3 bases and 2 bases, with 11 bases remaining between them. CDR1 and CDR2 (germline): LGHNA, YNFKEQ. The CDR3 consists of 16 residues.

There are a few counts of this clonotype. The chain links TRBV20-1 to TRBJ1-1; D unresolved. Germline V gene data show CDR1 as DFQATT and CDR2 as SNEGSKA (reference sequence). Trimming shortened V by 2 bases and J by 4 bases, and 17 bases separated the two germline ends. The CDR3 runs to 15 residues. The CDR3 DNA reads TGCAGTGCTAGAAGACCAACCTCCAGTGGCACTGAAGCTTTCTTT. Its translation: CSARRPTSSGTEAFF.

The chain employs TRBV28 and TRBJ2-3; 8 bases fit TRBD1. There are 16 residues in the CDR3. The V and J ends lost 6 bases and 1 base, in that order; junction bases with no gene match: 9. Per germline, CDR1 MDHEN and CDR2 SYDVKM. The DNA for the CDR3 is TGTGCCAGCAGGCCCCCCACAGGGGGTCGCACAGATACGCAGTATTTT. This codes for CASRPPTGGRTDTQYF.

In this sample, this clonotype turned up a few times. This chain uses TRBV10-3 with TRBJ2-1; 10 bases line up with TRBD2. The trim removed 6 bases at V and 5 bases at J, leaving 4 bases unmatched. The CDR3 consists of 14 residues. CDR1 is ENHRY, CDR2 SYGVKD, per germline. The CDR3 loop reads CAIRRTSGNNEQFF. The CDR3, as DNA: TGTGCCATCAGGAGGACTAGCGGAAACAATGAGCAGTTCTTC.

This clonotype occurred many times. The CDR3 bases are TGTGCCAGCATTAGACAGGGGGCAGGGGAAAAACTGTTTTTT. It codes for CASIRQGAGEKLFF. The V gene is TRBV28, the J gene TRBJ1-4; 10 nucleotides agree with TRBD1. J gave up 8 bases and V 7 bases, and 7 bases lay outside the gene matches. The CDR3 has 14 amino acids. Germline CDR1 reads MDHEN; CDR2 reads SYDVKM. Supplemented by reference TRBV28 and TRBJ1-4, the full variable domain reads DVKVTQSSRYLVKRTGEKVFLECVQDMDHENMFWYRQDPGLGLRLIYFSYDVKMKEKGDIPEGYSVSREKKERFSLILESASTNQTSMYLCASIRQGAGEKLFFGSGTQLSVL.